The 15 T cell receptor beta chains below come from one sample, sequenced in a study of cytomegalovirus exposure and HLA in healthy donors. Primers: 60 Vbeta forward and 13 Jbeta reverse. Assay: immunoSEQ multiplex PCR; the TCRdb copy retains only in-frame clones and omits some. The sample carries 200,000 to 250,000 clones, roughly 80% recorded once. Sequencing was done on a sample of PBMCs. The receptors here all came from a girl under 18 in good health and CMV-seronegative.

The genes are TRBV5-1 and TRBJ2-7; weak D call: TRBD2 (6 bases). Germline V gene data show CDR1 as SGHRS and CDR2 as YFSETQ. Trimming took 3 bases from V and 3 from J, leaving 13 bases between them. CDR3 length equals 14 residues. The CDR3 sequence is CASSSAGRDYEQYF. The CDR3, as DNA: TGCGCCAGCAGCTCGGCCGGGAGAGACTACGAGCAGTACTTC.

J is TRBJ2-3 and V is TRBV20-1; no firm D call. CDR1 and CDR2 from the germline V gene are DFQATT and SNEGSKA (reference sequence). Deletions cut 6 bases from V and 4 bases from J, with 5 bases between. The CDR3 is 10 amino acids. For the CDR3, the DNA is TGCAGTGCCGCGGCAGATACGCAGTATTTT. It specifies CSAAADTQYF.

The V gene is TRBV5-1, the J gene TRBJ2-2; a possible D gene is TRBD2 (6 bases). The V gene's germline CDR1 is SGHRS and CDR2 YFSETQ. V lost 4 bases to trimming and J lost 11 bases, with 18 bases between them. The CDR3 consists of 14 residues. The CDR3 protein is CASSTGATHAELFF. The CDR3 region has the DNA TGCGCCAGCAGCACGGGAGCTACTCATGCTGAGCTGTTTTTT.

DNA for the CDR3: TGCGCCAGCAGCCAAGATAGGACAGATAATCAGCCCCAGCATTTT. Translating it yields CASSQDRTDNQPQHF. The V gene is TRBV4-3, the J gene TRBJ1-5; TRBD1 might be the D (6 bases). Germline V gives CDR1 LGHNA, CDR2 YSLEER. The CDR3 contains 15 residues. V lost 0 bases, J lost 4 bases, and 10 bases lay in between.

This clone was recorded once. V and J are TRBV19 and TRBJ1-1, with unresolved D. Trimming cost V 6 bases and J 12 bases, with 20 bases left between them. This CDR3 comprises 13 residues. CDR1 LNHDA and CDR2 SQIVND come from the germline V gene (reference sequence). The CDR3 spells CASSRVAGGESFF. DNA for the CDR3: TGTGCCAGTAGCCGGGTCGCGGGCGGGGAATCTTTCTTT. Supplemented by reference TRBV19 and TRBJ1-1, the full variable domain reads DGGITQSPKYLFRKEGQNVTLSCEQNLNHDAMYWYRQDPGQGLRLIYYSQIVNDFQKGDIAEGYSVSREKKESFPLTVTSAQKNPTAFYLCASSRVAGGESFFGQGTRLTVV.

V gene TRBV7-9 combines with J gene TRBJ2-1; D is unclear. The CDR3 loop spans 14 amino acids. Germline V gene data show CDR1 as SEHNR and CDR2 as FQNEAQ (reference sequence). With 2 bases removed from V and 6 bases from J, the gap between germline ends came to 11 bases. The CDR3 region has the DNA TGTGCCAGCAGCTTATCCAGGTTGGGCAATGAGCAGTTCTTC. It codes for CASSLSRLGNEQFF.

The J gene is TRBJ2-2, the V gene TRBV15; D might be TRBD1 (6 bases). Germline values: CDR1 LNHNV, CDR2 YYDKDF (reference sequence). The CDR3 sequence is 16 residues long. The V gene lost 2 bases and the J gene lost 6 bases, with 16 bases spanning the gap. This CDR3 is CATSRPSTGLAGELFF. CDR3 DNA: TGTGCCACCAGCAGACCCTCCACAGGGCTTGCCGGGGAGCTGTTTTTT.

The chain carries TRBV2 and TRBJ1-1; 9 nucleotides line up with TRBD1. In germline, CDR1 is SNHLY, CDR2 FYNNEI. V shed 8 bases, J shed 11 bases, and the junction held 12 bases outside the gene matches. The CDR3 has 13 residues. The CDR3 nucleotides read TGTGCCAGCGGCGCACAGGGGGCCTGTTGGGCTTTCTTT. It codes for CASGAQGACWAFF.

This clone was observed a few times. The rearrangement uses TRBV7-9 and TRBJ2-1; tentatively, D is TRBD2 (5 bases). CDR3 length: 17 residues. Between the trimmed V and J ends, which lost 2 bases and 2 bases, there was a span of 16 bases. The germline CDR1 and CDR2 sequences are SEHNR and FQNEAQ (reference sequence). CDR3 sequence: CASSLKPSGLTYNEQFF. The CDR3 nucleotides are TGTGCCAGCAGCTTAAAGCCCAGCGGATTAACCTACAATGAGCAGTTCTTC.

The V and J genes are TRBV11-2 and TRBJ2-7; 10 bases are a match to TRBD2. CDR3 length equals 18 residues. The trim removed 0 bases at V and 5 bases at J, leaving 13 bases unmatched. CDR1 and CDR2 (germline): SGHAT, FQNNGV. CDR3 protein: CASSLDGPTSGIVHEQYF. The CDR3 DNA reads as TGTGCCAGCAGCTTAGATGGCCCTACTAGCGGGATCGTGCACGAGCAGTACTTC.

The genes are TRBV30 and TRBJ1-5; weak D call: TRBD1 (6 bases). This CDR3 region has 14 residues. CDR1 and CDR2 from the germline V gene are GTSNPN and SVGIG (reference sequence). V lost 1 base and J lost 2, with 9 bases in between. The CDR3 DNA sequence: TGTGCCTGGAGTGGGGGGCAGGGCAATCAGCCCCAGCATTTT. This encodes CAWSGGQGNQPQHF.

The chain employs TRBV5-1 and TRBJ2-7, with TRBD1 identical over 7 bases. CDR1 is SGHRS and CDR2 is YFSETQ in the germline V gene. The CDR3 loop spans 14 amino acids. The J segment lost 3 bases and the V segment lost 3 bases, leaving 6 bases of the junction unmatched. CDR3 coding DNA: TGCGCCAGCAGCTCGACAGGGCCCAACTACGAGCAGTACTTC. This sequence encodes CASSSTGPNYEQYF.

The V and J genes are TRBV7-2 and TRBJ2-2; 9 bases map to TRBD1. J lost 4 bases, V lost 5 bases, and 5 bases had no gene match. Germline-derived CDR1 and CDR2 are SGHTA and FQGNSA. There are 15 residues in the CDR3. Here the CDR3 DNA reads TGTGCCAGCAGCGGGGACAGGGTGGGCACCGGGGAGCTGTTTTTT. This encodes CASSGDRVGTGELFF.

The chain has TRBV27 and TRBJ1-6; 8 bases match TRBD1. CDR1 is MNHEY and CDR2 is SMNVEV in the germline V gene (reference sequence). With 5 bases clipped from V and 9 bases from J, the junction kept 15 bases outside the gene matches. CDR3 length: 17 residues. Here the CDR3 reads CASSPGTGGISGSPLHF. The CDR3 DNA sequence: TGTGCCAGCAGTCCCGGGACAGGTGGGATCTCAGGTTCACCCCTCCACTTT.

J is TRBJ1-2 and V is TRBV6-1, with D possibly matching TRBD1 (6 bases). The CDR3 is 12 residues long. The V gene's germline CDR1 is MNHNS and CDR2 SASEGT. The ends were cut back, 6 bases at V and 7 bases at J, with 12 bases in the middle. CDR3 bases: TGTGCCAGCAGGGCGGGGGCGGCTGGCTACACCTTC. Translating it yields CASRAGAAGYTF.